This section outlines one T cell receptor beta chain sequence together with its context. This sample stems from a study of blood T cell repertoires in COVID-19. Across the study: Donors of Cohort 3 who recovered were those that had two negative PCRs, clearance, or symptom resolution. The United States, Italy and Spain supplied acute and convalescent COVID-19 samples.

As handled by the study authors: Amplified reference gene primers provided the basis for estimating nucleated cell counts. Clones were sequenced by immunoSEQ multiplex PCR, and TCRdb holds only the in-frame ones, with some missing. The V and J calls and clone size were taken over from that table, and D and trimming were inferred from the DNA. Here the sample spans around 190,000 clones, around 87% being singletons. In terms of age and location, participants ranged from roughly 18 to 90 years and lived in approximately 24 US areas. J gave up 4 bases and V 1 base, and 4 bases lay outside the gene matches. From germline, CDR1 is SGHVS and CDR2 FQNEAQ. This CDR3 has 14 amino acids.

Material: PBMCs or T cells enriched from blood (not recorded which). This TCR was sampled from a woman aged 40 to 50 in a cohort exposed to, infected with or recovered from COVID-19 (not recorded which). This chain joins TRBV7-8 and TRBJ2-7; 7 bases match TRBD1. For the CDR3, the DNA is TGTGCCAGCAGCTTAGGCGGCAGGGGGTACGAGCAGTACTTC. This sequence encodes CASSLGGRGYEQYF.